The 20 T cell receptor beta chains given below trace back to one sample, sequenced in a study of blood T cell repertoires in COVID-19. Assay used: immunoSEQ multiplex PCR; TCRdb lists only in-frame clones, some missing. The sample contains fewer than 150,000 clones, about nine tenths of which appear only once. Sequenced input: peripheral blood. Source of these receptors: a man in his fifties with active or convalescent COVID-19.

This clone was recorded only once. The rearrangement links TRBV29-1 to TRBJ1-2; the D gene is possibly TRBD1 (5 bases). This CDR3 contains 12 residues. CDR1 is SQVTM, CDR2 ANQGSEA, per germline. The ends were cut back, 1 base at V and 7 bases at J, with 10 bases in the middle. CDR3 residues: CSVEGTGLGYTF. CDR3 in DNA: TGCAGCGTTGAAGGAACAGGTCTTGGCTACACCTTC.

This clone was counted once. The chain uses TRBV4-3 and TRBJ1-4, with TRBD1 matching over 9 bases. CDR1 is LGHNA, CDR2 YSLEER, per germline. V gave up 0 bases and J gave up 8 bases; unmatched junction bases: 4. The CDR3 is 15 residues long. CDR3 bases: TGCGCCAGCAGCCAAGAGGGGACAGGGACCGAAAAACTGTTTTTT. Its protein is CASSQEGTGTEKLFF.

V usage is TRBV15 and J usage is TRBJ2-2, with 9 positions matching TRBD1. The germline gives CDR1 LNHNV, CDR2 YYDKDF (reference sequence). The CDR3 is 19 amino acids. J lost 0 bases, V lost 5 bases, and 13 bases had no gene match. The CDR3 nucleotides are TGTGCCACCAGCTGGGGGGGGACAGGGCGTCTCGCGAACACCGGGGAGCTGTTTTTT. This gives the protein CATSWGGTGRLANTGELFF.

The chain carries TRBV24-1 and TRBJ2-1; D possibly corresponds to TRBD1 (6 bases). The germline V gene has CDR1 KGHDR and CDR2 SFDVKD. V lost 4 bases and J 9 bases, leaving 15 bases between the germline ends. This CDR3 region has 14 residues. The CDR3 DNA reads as TGTGCCACCAGTGACAGGGGCCCAAGGGGTGAGCAGTTCTTC. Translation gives CATSDRGPRGEQFF.

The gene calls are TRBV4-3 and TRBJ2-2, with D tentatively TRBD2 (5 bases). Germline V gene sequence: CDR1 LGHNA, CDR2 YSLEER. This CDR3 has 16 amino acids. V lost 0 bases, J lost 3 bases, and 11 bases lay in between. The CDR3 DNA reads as TGCGCCAGCAGCCAAGAAACGGGGATTTACACCGGGGAGCTGTTTTTT. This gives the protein CASSQETGIYTGELFF.

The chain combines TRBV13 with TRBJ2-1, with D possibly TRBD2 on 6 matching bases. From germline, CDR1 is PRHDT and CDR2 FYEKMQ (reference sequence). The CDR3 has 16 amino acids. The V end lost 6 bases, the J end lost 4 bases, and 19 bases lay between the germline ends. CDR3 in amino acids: CASRTSRLARYNEQFF. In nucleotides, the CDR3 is TGTGCCAGCAGAACCTCAAGGCTAGCGCGTTACAATGAGCAGTTCTTC.

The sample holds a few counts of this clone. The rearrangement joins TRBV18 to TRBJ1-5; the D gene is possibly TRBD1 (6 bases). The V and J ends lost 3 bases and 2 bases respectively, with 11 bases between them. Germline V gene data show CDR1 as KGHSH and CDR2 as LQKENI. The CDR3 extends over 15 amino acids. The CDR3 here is CASSPVAGGNQPQHF. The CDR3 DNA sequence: TGTGCCAGCTCACCGGTAGCAGGGGGCAATCAGCCCCAGCATTTT.

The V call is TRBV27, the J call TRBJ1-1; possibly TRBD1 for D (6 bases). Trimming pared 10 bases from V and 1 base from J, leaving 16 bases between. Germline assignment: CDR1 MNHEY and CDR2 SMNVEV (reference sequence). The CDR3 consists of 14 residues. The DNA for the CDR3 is TGTGCCACCGCGATGGGGGCAGGGAACACTGAAGCTTTCTTT. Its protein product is CATAMGAGNTEAFF.

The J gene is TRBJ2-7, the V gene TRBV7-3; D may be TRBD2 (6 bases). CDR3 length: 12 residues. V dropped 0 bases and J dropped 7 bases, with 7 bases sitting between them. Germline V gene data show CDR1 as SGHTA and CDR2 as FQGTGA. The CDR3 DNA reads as TGTGCCAGCAGCTTAACAGGGAGGGAGCAGTACTTC. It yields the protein CASSLTGREQYF. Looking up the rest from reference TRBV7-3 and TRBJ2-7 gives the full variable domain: GAGVSQTPSNKVTEKGKYVELRCDPISGHTALYWYRQSLGQGPEFLIYFQGTGAADDSGLPNDRFFAVRPEGSVSTLKIQRTERGDSAVYLCASSLTGREQYFGPGTRLTVT.

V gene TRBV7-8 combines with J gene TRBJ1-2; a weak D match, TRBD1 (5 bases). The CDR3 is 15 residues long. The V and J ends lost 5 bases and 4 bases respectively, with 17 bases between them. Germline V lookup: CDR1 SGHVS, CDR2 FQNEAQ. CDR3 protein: CASSPAWGQGYGYTF. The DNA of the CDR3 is TGTGCCAGCAGCCCAGCCTGGGGCCAGGGCTATGGCTACACCTTC.

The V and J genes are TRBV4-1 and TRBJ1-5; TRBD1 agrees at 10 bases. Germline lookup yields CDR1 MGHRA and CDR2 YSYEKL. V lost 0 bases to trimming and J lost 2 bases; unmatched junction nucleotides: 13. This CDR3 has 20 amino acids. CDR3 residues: CASSQEPGQGLGSGNQPQHF. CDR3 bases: TGCGCCAGCAGCCAAGAGCCGGGACAGGGGTTGGGGTCGGGCAATCAGCCCCAGCATTTT.

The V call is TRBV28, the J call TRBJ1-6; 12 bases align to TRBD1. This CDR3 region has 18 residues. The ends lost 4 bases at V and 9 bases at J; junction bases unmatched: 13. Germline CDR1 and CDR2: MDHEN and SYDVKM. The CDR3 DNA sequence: TGTGCCAGCAGTTCGCCCGGGACAGGGGGCTCCTTTAGTTCACCCCTCCACTTT. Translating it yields CASSSPGTGGSFSSPLHF.

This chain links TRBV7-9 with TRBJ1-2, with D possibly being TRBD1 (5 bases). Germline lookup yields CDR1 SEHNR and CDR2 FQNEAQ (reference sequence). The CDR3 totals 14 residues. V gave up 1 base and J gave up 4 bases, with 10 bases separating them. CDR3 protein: CASSLEQAFYGYTF. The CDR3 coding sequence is TGTGCCAGCAGCTTAGAACAGGCTTTCTATGGCTACACCTTC. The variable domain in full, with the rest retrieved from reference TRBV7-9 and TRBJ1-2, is DTGVSQNPRHKITKRGQNVTFRCDPISEHNRLYWYRQTLGQGPEFLTYFQNEAQLEKSRLLSDRFSAERPKGSFSTLEIQRTEQGDSAMYLCASSLEQAFYGYTFGSGTRLTVV.

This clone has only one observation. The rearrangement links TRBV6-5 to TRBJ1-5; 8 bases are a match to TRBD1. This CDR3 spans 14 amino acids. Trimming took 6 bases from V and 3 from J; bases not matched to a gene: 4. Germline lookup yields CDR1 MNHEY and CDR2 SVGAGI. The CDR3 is CASRGQASNQPQHF. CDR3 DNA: TGTGCCAGCAGGGGACAGGCCTCCAATCAGCCCCAGCATTTT.

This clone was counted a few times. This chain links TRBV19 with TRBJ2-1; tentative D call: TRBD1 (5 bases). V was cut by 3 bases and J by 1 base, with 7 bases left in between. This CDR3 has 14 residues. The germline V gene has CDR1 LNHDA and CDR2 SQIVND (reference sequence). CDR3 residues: CASSMTASYNEQFF. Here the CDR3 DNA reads TGTGCCAGTAGTATGACAGCTTCCTACAATGAGCAGTTCTTC.

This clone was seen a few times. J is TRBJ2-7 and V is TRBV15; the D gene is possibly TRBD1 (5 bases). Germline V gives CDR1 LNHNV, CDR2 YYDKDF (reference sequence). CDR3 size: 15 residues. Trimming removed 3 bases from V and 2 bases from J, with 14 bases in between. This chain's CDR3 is CATSSGAGSTYEQYF. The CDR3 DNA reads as TGTGCCACCAGCAGTGGGGCAGGCTCCACCTACGAGCAGTACTTC.

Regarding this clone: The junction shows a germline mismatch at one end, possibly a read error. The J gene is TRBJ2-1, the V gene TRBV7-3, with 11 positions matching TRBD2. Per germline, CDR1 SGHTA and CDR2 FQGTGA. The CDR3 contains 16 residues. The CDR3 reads CASSITGTSGSNEQFF. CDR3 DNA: TGTGCCAGCAGCATAACCGGGACTAGCGGTAGTAATGAGCAGTTCTTC.

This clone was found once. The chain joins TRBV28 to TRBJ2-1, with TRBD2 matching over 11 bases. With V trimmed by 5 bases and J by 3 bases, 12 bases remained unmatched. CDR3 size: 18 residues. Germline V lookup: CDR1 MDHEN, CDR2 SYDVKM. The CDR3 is CASSPTSGRSFFYNEQFF. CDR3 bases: TGTGCCAGCAGTCCAACTAGCGGGAGAAGTTTCTTCTACAATGAGCAGTTCTTC. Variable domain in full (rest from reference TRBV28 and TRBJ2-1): DVKVTQSSRYLVKRTGEKVFLECVQDMDHENMFWYRQDPGLGLRLIYFSYDVKMKEKGDIPEGYSVSREKKERFSLILESASTNQTSMYLCASSPTSGRSFFYNEQFFGPGTRLTVL.

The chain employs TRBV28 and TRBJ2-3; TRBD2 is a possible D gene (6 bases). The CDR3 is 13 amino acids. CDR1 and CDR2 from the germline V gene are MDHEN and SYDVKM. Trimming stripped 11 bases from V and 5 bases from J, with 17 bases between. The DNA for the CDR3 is TGTGCCTCCGCCGGGACTGGAGGAGATACGCAGTATTTT. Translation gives CASAGTGGDTQYF. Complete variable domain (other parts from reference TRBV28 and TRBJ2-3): DVKVTQSSRYLVKRTGEKVFLECVQDMDHENMFWYRQDPGLGLRLIYFSYDVKMKEKGDIPEGYSVSREKKERFSLILESASTNQTSMYLCASAGTGGDTQYFGPGTRLTVL.

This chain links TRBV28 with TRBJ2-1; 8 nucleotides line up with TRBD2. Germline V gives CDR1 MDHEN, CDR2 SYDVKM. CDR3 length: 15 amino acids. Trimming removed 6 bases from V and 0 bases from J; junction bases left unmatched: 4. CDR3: CASSKSGSSYNEQFF. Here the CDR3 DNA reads TGTGCCAGCAGCAAGAGCGGGAGCTCCTACAATGAGCAGTTCTTC. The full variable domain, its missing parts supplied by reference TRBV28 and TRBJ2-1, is DVKVTQSSRYLVKRTGEKVFLECVQDMDHENMFWYRQDPGLGLRLIYFSYDVKMKEKGDIPEGYSVSREKKERFSLILESASTNQTSMYLCASSKSGSSYNEQFFGPGTRLTVL.